This note documents a single TCR beta chain sequence. The antigen this receptor binds is unknown. The sample holds no much larger clone one base away, and base qualities are not on file. Receptors were amplified or captured by the immunoSEQ multiplex PCR assay. For the multiplex PCR, a mixture combining 60 forward primers for TCR Vbeta segments and 13 reverse primers for TCR Jbeta segments was used. The CDR3 region of rearranged TCR beta genes was amplified from genomic DNA with a multiplex PCR assay. Amplified TCR beta libraries were sequenced as 87-base-pair reads on the Illumina HiSeq System. Concerning the study's data processing: Across the 670 or so repertoires, a later analysis counted some 81 million unique TCR beta chains, 9 million to 14 million of which were shared by at least two donors. Raw reads were error-corrected and collapsed into unique sequences with a nearest-neighbor algorithm that merged closely related sequences to remove PCR and sequencing errors. CDR3 sequences were aligned to IMGT reference sequences to assign V, D and J gene segments. For a sequence to be retained, a match of at least six nucleotides was required to both a V gene segment and a J gene segment. A rearrangement counted as productive if the CDR3 had no stop codons and remained in frame with V and J, and every other rearrangement counted as non-productive. CDR3 was defined by IMGT convention, running from the second conserved V-encoded cysteine to the conserved J-encoded phenylalanine. The earlier analysis of more than 450 of the donors excluded sequences that lacked an unambiguous match to a single V gene segment. In an earlier analysis of approximately 550 of the donors, V segments were called functional above 56.7% productive rearrangements and were called segregating when the between-donor standard deviation exceeded 5%. A statistical classification framework was built for diagnosing cytomegalovirus status from the catalog of TCR beta chain sequences. In a later analysis, V and J genes were assigned by comparing TCR nucleotide sequences against IMGT/GENE-DB human TR gene sequences. The TCRdist pipeline was used in a later analysis to assign CDR3 sequences and most-parsimonious VDJ recombination scenarios. A later analysis defined each TCR beta chain by its CDR3 amino acid sequence plus V-gene family, and excluded reads lacking a unique V-gene family. To address suspected cross-contamination and a sequencing artifact, a later analysis removed approximately 600 highly shared, low-generation-probability nucleotide sequences. In a later analysis, a clonal expansion index for each public chain was calculated from normalized within-repertoire ranks of inferred template counts. In a later analysis, generation probabilities were computed with a VDJ recombination model fitted to out-of-frame rearrangements, and the resulting probabilities were checked against IGoR. Hypergeometric tests were used in a later analysis to score TCR-TCR, TCR-HLA and TCR-CMV co-occurrence, with a repertoire-size bias correction applied to the TCR pairs. To estimate false discovery rates, a later analysis permuted the HLA or CMV assignments 20 times. In a later analysis, co-occurring TCRs were grouped using DBSCAN, with TCRdist sequence similarity added in when clustering inside HLA-allele-positive subsets. Co-occurrence clustering excluded repertoires with fewer than 30,000 or more than 120,000 public chains, plus five with anomalous nucleotide sharing. This is the immuneACCESS table as TCRdb keeps it, with only in-frame sequences that have V and J called. A part of the clones is gone; compared with another copy, unresolved V genes explain less than half, and the rest is unexplained. V and J calls plus clone size are reproduced from that table; the DNA served to infer D and trimming. The sample data list more than 95,000 clones, and approximately 83% of these were observed just once. Under 6.5% of the sample lies in the top ten.

This sample is drawn from a study of cytomegalovirus exposure and HLA in healthy donors (TCRdb year 2017). Regarding the research as a whole: According to an earlier analysis of 587 of the donors, 150 million to 200 million T cells yielded some 120 million unique TCR beta sequences and around 300 Gb of sequence data. An early release covering roughly 580 HLA-typed donors comprised about 320 gigabases of sequencing data and 85 million to 100 million unique TCR sequences. Of the approximately 400 genotyped donors, 80% to 90% were placed in the genetic ancestry cluster associated with self-reported Caucasian donors. The study was designed to test whether signatures of past pathogen exposure could be identified by cataloging public T cell receptors. The study used immunosequencing to profile the T cell repertoires of 600 to 850 subjects and linked those repertoires to cytomegalovirus serostatus. A separate validation cohort of roughly 110 different subjects was used in addition to the roughly 700-subject first cohort. To predict cytomegalovirus infection status, the study brought together high-throughput TCR immunosequencing, statistical association of individual TCRs with disease status, and machine learning. A later analysis re-analyzed previously published TCR beta repertoires from approximately 670 donors and added high-resolution HLA genotyping to study TCR occurrence patterns. Rather than using new phenotypic data, the later analysis identified candidate immune exposures from TCR beta sequences and from how often those sequences occurred across donors. An earlier analysis of about 600 of the donors used high-throughput TCR beta sequencing to judge whether each TCR beta V gene segment behaved as functional or pseudogenic. Donor age, sex, ethnicity and CMV serostatus were collected together with the repertoire data. A later genetic analysis used genome-wide SNP genotypes for 398 of the 666 donors, treating that subset as a discovery cohort. Every discovery cohort repertoire had been produced on one sequencing platform. Both class I and class II loci were covered by HLA typing, at four-digit resolution. The number of donors typed differed by locus, with roughly 629-640 for A, B, C, DRB1 and DQB1, roughly 520 for DQA1, over 600 for DPA1, and over 400 for DPB1. Roughly 5 DR-DQ haplotypes were handled as single units for association and clustering, since linkage in the cohort was strong. Among about 360 genotyped donors of the cohort, an average of about 240,000 unique TCR beta nucleotide sequences were sequenced per donor, roughly 20% of them non-productive.

From the cysteine up to the phenylalanine, the CDR3 has a length of 14 residues. Solely the CDR3 DNA is kept, with 42 bases framed from the first base. Unmatched junction bases come to 6, with V trimmed by 6 bases and J by 1 base. The germline V gene (reference sequence) sets CDR1 to PRHDT and CDR2 to FYEKMQ. What the work shows at the level of the full study, not this receptor alone: Compared with the approximately 720-donor mean, donors in an Asian-associated ancestry cluster had fewer N-insertions in productive TCRs, according to a later genetic analysis. The study listed 170 or so TCR beta chains as associated with cytomegalovirus. For the cohort, immune exposure information was limited to CMV serostatus. Because HLA typing was missing for some donors at each locus, association tests included only the typed subset. The classifier was reported to diagnose cytomegalovirus status with high specificity and sensitivity in both the original and validation cohorts. In a later analysis, most CMV-associated TCR beta chains were found to appear HLA-restricted, with HLA associations seemingly driven largely by CMV exposure. An earlier analysis of roughly 570 of the donors showed that most TCR beta V segments appeared in productive rearrangements either about 90% or about 30% of the time, which broadly matched IMGT annotations. A group of highly shared sequence variants was considered likely to be a technical artifact of the sequencing pipeline. Because counts were too low, 15 to 20 rarely observed V segments, including chromosome 9 orphons, were left out of the earlier analysis of several hundred of the donors. Only TCR beta chains were sequenced in this cohort, and the absence of alpha or paired-chain data limited detectable features. Assigning TCR associations to individual alleles was difficult when HLA alleles, especially DR and DQ, strongly co-occurred. V-gene and J-gene trimming of TCR beta chains was associated with a missense DCLRE1C variant in a later genetic analysis, and the association was replicated in an independent cohort. Roughly uniform sequencing depth across donors was assumed in presence/absence analyses, although this assumption may not hold. A further reported finding was that TCR beta sequences accurately predicted the HLA-A and HLA-B alleles for most subjects in the first cohort. In a later analysis, the rate of TCR association differed among HLA loci, with DRB1 alleles having the most associated TCRs and HLA-C alleles having the fewest. In a later analysis, about 16,000 TCR beta sequences were associated with specific HLA alleles at a false discovery rate of 0.05. Compared with equally common non-associated chains, HLA-associated TCR beta chains in a later analysis were more clonally expanded and had lower generation probabilities. In a later analysis, several top co-occurrence clusters were reported to appear linked to parvovirus B19, influenza, CMV and Epstein-Barr virus. It was suggested by the authors that the approach could potentially be generalized to other disease states and immunological phenotypes. In vitro tests confirmed that three of the cytomegalovirus-associated TCR beta chains recognize cytomegalovirus antigens. Linkage disequilibrium might explain the correlated functional status among segregating V segments, but an unknown experimental factor could not be ruled out. Across donors, most TCR sequences were observed very rarely, whereas some public TCRs were present in many individuals. Because the 87-base-pair reads could not distinguish some IMGT-functional V segments, including TRBV6-2 and TRBV6-3, those segments were excluded.

In total, 630 or so healthy bone marrow donors made up the cohort. At the time of sampling, all cohort members were nominally healthy, though unrecorded immune exposures were likely present. The donor was CMV seronegative and belonged to the group of more than 300 seronegative cohort members. A peripheral blood sample was provided by each donor, and peripheral blood mononuclear cells were used for TCR beta sequencing. The Qiagen DNeasy Blood Extraction Kit was used to extract genomic DNA from the blood cell samples. The source material was PBMCs. The sequence joins TRBV13 to TRBJ2-7, with 7 central nucleotides matching TRBD2. The TCR comes from a man between 18 and 35 years old in good health and CMV-seronegative. The CDR3 is CASSSGRLSYEQYF. The sequenced DNA is TGTGCCAGCAGTAGCGGGCGCCTTTCCTACGAGCAGTACTTC.